This paragraph covers one T cell receptor beta chain sequence. No antigen is known for it. Base qualities are missing; no much larger clone stands one base away. V lost 5 bases and J lost 8 bases; the stretch between them is 15 bases long. The CDR3 contains 14 residues, cysteine and phenylalanine counted. Left in the record is the CDR3 DNA by itself, 42 bases read in frame from the first base. The germline V gene (reference sequence) gives CDR1 as LNHDA and CDR2 as SQIVND. To estimate absolute template abundance from read counts, synthetic TCR analog templates were spiked into each PCR. The immunoSEQ assay was used to amplify TCRbeta CDR3 regions from genomic DNA with bias-controlled V and J gene primers. Sequencing of rearranged TCRbeta segments was done at approximately 20X coverage. Per the authors' processing: Sequencing errors were corrected by clustering, and CDR3s were annotated against IMGT so that V, D and J genes could be assigned. Downstream analyses used only productive TCRbeta rearrangements, leaving out any out-of-frame or stop-codon sequences. To compute clonality, Shannon entropy was normalized by the log of the number of unique productive sequences and then subtracted from one. Fisher's exact test with Benjamini-Hochberg correction, at a threshold of adjusted p below 0.01, was used to find clones that differed between time points or between blood and tumor. TCRdb carries this immuneACCESS record with in-frame sequences only. Its versions omit some clonotypes, under half of them owing to an unresolved V gene in the studies checked, with the rest unexplained. The DNA gave D and trimming, while V, J and clone size come from that table. Here the sample has some 25,000 clones; approximately 84% occur a single time. Approximately 9.9% of the sample goes to the ten largest clones.

A cohort of around 28 patients with locally advanced or metastatic urothelial carcinoma, treated at Memorial Sloan Kettering on a trial protocol, was included. Peripheral blood mononuclear cells were collected pretreatment and during treatment, with between 1 and 8 total time points per patient. The Qiagen DNeasy Blood extraction kit was used to purify genomic DNA from total PBMCs and from tumor samples. PBMCs were collected pretreatment and during treatment, and were isolated and stored as previously described. This record belongs to a study of PD-L1 blockade in urothelial cancer (dated by TCRdb to 2015 to 2018). In terms of the full investigation: Therapy was started at some point between 2014 and 2016 for all patients, and atezolizumab 1,200 mg was administered intravenously every 3 weeks. Patients had an ECOG performance status of 0 or 1 and had received between 0 and 3 prior chemotherapy regimens. Blood samples were analyzed at two time points: 3 weeks after treatment start (second dose) and 6 weeks after treatment start. Under 30 patients had pretreatment blood TCR-seq, about 25 had at least one posttreatment blood collection, and about 25 had tumor TCR-seq. Durable clinical benefit meant progression-free survival longer than 6 months, and TCR features were also tested against progression-free and overall survival. Durable clinical benefit was achieved by nine patients but not by the remaining 20. Blood samples yielded a median of around 150,000 T cells and roughly 83,000 unique TCRs, with median clonality approximately 0.08. Twenty-five of 29 patients were identified as males with urothelial cancer of bladder origin, and a prior smoking history was reported by 18 of 29 patients. In the same patients who had TCR sequencing, pretreatment tumors also underwent whole exome sequencing and RNA sequencing. The study, an exploratory multi-omic analysis, examined somatic, immune and clinical correlates of response to PD-L1 blockade with atezolizumab in urothelial cancer. Pretreatment tumor samples, along with matched peripheral blood serially collected before and after atezolizumab treatment, were subjected to TCR sequencing. Paper-wide results and their limitations: A pretreatment peripheral blood TCR clonality below the median was linked to improved progression-free and overall survival. Patients with durable benefit showed greater expansion of tumor-associated TCR clones in peripheral blood 3 weeks after starting treatment (n ≈ 21, p = 0.022). Because the sample size was small (n ≈ 30) and many exploratory analyses were performed, the results are intended to be hypothesis-generating.

The sequence joins TRBV19 to TRBJ2-2; tentative D gene TRBD2, with 5 bases matching. The specimen comprised PBMCs, sampled around atezolizumab (anti-PD-L1) treatment. The clonotype was recovered from a man between 65 and 79 years old with urothelial cancer. The CDR3 protein: CASSPGLVQGELFF. In nucleotides, the sequence is TGTGCCAGTAGTCCCGGACTCGTTCAGGGGGAGCTGTTTTTT.